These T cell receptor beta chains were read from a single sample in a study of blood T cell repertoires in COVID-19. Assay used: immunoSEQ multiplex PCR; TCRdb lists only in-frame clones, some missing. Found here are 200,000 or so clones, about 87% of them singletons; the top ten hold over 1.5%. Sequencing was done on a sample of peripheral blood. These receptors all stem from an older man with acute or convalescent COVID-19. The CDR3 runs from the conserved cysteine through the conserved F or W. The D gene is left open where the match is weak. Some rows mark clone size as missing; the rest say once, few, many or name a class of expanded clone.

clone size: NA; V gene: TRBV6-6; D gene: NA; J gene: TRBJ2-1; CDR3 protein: CASRLALHEQFF; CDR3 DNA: TGTGCCAGCAGACTAGCTCTCCATGAGCAGTTCTTC
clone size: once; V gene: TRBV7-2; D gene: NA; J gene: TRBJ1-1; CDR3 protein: CASSLEGRVNTEAFF; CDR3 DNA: TGTGCCAGCAGCTTAGAGGGCAGGGTGAACACTGAAGCTTTCTTT
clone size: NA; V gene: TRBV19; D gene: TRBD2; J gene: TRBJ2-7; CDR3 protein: CASSMLTSGSYEQYF; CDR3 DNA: TGTGCCAGTAGTATGTTGACTAGCGGGAGCTACGAGCAGTACTTC
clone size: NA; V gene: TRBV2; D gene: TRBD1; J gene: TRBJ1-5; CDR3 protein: CASSPGGQSNQPQHF; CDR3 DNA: TGTGCCAGCAGCCCCGGGGGACAGTCAAATCAGCCCCAGCATTTT
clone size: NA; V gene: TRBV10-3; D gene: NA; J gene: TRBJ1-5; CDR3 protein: CAISEYSLNQPQHF; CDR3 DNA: TGTGCCATCAGTGAGTACAGCCTTAATCAGCCCCAGCATTTT
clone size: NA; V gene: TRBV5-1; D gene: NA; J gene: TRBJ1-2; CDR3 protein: CASSLRWPGANYGYTF; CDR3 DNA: TGCGCCAGCAGCTTGAGATGGCCGGGAGCTAACTATGGCTACACCTTC
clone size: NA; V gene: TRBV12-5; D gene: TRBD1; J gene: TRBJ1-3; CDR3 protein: CASGLDRGPGNTIYF; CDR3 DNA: TGTGCTAGTGGTTTAGACAGGGGGCCAGGAAACACCATATATTTT
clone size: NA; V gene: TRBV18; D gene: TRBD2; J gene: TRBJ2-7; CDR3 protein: CASSPQLAAYEQYF; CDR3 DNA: TGTGCCAGCTCACCACAGCTAGCGGCTTACGAGCAGTACTTC
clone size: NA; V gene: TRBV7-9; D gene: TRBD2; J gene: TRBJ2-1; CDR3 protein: CASSSLAGVNNNEQFF; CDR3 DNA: TGTGCCAGCAGCTCGCTAGCGGGAGTCAATAACAATGAGCAGTTCTTC
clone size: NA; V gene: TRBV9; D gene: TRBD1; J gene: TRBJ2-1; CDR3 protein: CASSTRDRGLDEQFF; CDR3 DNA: TGTGCCAGCAGCACACGGGACAGGGGGCTCGATGAGCAGTTCTTC
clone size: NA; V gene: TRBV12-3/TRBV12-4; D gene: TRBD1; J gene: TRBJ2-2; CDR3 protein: CASQGQGTGELFF; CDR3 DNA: TGTGCCAGCCAGGGACAGGGGACCGGGGAGCTGTTTTTT
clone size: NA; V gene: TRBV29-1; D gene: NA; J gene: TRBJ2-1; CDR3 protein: CSVTNNEQFF; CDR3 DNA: TGCAGCGTGACAAACAATGAGCAGTTCTTC
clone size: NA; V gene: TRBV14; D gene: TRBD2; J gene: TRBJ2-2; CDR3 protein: CASTGTSTGELFF; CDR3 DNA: TGTGCCAGCACAGGGACTAGCACCGGGGAGCTGTTTTTT
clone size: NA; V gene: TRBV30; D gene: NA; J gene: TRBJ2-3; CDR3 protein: CAWSDRVPDTQYF; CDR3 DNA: TGTGCCTGGAGTGACAGGGTTCCAGATACGCAGTATTTT
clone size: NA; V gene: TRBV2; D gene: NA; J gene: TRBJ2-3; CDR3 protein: CASSERESQDTQYF; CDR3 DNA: TGTGCCAGCAGTGAACGGGAGTCGCAAGATACGCAGTATTTT
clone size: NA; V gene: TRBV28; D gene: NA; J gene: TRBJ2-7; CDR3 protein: CASSLISGTYEQYF; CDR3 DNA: TGTGCCAGCAGTTTAATCAGCGGTACCTACGAGCAGTACTTC
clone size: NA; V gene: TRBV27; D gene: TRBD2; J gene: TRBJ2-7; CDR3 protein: CASSGSGRARYEQYF; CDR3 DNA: TGTGCCAGCAGTGGTAGCGGGAGGGCCAGGTACGAGCAGTACTTC
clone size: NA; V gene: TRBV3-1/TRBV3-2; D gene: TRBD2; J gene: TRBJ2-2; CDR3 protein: CASSQPLAGGGTGELFF; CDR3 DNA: TGTGCCAGCAGCCAGCCACTAGCGGGAGGTGGTACCGGGGAGCTGTTTTTT
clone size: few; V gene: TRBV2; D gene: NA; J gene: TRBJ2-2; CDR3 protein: CASTEIQLGELFF; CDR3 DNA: TGTGCCAGCACTGAAATACAGCTCGGGGAGCTGTTTTTT
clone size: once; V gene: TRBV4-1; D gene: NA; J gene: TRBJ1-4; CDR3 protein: CASSLRSGKLNEKLFF; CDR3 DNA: TGCGCCAGCAGCCTGCGCTCAGGGAAGCTAAATGAAAAACTGTTTTTT
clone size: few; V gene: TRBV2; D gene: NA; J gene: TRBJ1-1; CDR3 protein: CASVRWNTEAFF; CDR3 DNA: TGTGCCAGCGTACGGTGGAACACTGAAGCTTTCTTT
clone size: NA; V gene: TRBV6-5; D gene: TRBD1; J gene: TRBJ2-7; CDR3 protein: CASTLDRGLYEQYF; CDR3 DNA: TGTGCCAGCACCCTAGACAGGGGGCTCTACGAGCAGTACTTC
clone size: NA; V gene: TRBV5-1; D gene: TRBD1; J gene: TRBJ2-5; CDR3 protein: CASSGTGQETQYF; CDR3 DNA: TGCGCCAGCTCCGGGACAGGCCAAGAGACCCAGTACTTC
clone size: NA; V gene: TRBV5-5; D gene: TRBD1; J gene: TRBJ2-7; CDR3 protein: CASSLGGQVFEQYF; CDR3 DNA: TGTGCCAGCAGCTTGGGAGGACAGGTATTCGAGCAGTACTTC
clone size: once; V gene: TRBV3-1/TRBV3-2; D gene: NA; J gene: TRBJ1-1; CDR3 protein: CASSQDLWTANTEAFF; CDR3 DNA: TGTGCCAGCAGCCAAGATTTGTGGACAGCGAACACTGAAGCTTTCTTT
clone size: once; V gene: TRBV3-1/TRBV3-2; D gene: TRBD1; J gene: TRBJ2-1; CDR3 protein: CASSLRQGSYNEQFF; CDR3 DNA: TGTGCCAGCAGCCTTAGACAGGGGAGTTACAATGAGCAGTTCTTC
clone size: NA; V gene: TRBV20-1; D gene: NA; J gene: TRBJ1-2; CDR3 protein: CSAHRGYTF; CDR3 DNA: TGCAGTGCTCACCGGGGCTACACCTTC
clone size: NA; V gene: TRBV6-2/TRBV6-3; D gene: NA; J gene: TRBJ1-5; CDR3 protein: CASSPSYQPQHF; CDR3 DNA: TGTGCCAGCAGTCCGAGTTATCAGCCCCAGCATTTT
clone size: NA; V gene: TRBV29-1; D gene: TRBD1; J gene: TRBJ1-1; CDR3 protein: CSVRTGGTEAFF; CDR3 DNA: TGCAGCGTTCGAACAGGGGGCACTGAAGCTTTCTTT
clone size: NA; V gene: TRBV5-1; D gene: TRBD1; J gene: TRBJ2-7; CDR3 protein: CASSLFGQGYEQYF; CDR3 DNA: TGCGCCAGCAGCTTATTTGGACAGGGTTACGAGCAGTACTTC
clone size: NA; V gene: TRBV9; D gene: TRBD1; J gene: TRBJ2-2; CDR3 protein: CASSVTGTANTGELFF; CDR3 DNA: TGTGCCAGCAGCGTAACCGGGACAGCGAACACCGGGGAGCTGTTTTTT
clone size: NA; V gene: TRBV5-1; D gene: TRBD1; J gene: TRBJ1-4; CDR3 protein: CASSRWGDRASNEKLFF; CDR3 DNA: TGCGCCAGCAGCAGATGGGGCGACAGGGCGTCTAATGAAAAACTGTTTTTT
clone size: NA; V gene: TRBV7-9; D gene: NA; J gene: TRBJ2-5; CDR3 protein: CASSYTQGLQETQYF; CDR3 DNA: TGTGCCAGCAGCTACACCCAGGGGCTCCAAGAGACCCAGTACTTC
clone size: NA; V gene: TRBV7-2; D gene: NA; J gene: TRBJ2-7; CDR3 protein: CASSLQHSTYEQYF; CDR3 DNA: TGTGCCAGCAGCTTACAGCACAGTACCTACGAGCAGTACTTC
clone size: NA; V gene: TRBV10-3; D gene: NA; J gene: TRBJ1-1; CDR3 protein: CAVHTGSGTEAFF; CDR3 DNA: TGTGCCGTGCACACAGGGAGTGGCACTGAAGCTTTCTTT
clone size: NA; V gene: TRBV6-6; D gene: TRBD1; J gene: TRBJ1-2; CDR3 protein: CASSTDNRGEGYTF; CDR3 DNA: TGTGCCAGCAGTACAGATAACAGGGGTGAAGGCTACACCTTC
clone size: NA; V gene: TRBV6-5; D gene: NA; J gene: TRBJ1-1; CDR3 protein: CASSYSSHTEAFF; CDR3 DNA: TGTGCCAGCAGTTACTCTAGTCACACTGAAGCTTTCTTT
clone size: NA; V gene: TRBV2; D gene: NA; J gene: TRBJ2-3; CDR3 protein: CASSDAPLAPTADTQYF; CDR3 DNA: TGTGCCAGCAGTGACGCCCCACTAGCTCCTACGGCAGATACGCAGTATTTT
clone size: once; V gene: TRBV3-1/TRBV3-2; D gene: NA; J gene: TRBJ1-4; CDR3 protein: CASALGAHEKLFF; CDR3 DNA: TGTGCCAGCGCTTTGGGGGCGCACGAAAAACTGTTTTTT
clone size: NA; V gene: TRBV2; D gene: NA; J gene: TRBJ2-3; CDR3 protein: CASSEGRGPDTQYF; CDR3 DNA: TGTGCCAGCAGTGAGGGCCGCGGGCCAGATACGCAGTATTTT
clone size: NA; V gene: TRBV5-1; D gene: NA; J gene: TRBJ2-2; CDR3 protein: CATRETNTGELFF; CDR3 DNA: TGCGCCACTCGAGAGACGAACACCGGGGAGCTGTTTTTT
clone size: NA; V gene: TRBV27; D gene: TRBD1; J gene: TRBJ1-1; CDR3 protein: CASRPTGGKAEAFF; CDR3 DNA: TGTGCCAGCAGACCGACAGGGGGCAAGGCTGAAGCTTTCTTT
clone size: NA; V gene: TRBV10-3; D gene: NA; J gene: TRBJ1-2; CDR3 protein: CAIRPPTGYGYTF; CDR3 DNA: TGTGCCATCCGACCCCCGACAGGCTATGGCTACACCTTC
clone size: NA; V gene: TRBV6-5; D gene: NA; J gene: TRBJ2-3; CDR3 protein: CASSNSGASTDTQYF; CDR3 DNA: TGTGCCAGCAGCAATAGCGGCGCTAGCACAGATACGCAGTATTTT
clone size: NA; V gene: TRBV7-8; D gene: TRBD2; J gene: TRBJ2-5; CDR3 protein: CASSSGRLAGGGETQYF; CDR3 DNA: TGTGCCAGCAGCTCAGGGCGGCTAGCGGGAGGAGGGGAGACCCAGTACTTC
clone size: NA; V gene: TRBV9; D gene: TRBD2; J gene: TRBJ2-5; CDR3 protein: CASSPGSLAGVETQYF; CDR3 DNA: TGTGCCAGCAGCCCCGGGAGCCTAGCGGGAGTGGAGACCCAGTACTTC
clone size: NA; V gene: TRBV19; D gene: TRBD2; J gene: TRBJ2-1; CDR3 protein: CASPQREGPYNEQFF; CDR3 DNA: TGTGCCAGTCCTCAGCGGGAGGGACCCTACAATGAGCAGTTCTTC
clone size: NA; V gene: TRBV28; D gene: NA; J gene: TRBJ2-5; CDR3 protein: CASSLFPLGGRETQYF; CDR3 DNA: TGTGCCAGCAGTTTATTTCCTCTAGGGGGAAGAGAGACCCAGTACTTC
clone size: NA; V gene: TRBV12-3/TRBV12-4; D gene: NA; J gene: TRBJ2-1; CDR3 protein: CASSLQANEQFF; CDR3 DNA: TGTGCCAGCAGTTTACAGGCCAATGAGCAGTTCTTC
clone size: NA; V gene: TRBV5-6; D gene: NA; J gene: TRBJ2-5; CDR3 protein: CASSIDFQETQYF; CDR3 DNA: TGTGCCAGCAGCATCGACTTTCAAGAGACCCAGTACTTC
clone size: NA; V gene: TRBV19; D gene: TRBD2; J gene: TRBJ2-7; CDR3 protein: CASSTTSGREGKQYF; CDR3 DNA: TGTGCCAGTAGTACGACTAGCGGGAGAGAGGGAAAGCAGTACTTC
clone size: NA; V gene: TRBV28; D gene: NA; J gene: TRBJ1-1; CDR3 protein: CASRQQRNTEAFF; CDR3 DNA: TGTGCCAGCAGACAACAAAGAAACACTGAAGCTTTCTTT
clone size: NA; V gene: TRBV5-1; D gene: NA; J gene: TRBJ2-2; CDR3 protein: CASSLLTKDTGELFF; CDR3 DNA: TGCGCCAGCAGCTTACTGACTAAAGACACCGGGGAGCTGTTTTTT